This T cell receptor beta chain is drawn from a study of cytomegalovirus exposure and HLA in healthy donors (dated by TCRdb to about 2017). Study-wide context: An earlier analysis of around 600 of the donors reported roughly 270 Gb of sequence data and about 100 million unique TCR beta sequences from about 180 million T cells. About 300 gigabases of sequencing data and around 88 million unique TCR sequences made up an early release that covered over 550 HLA-typed donors. Of the roughly 390 genotyped donors, 80% to 90% were placed in the genetic ancestry cluster associated with self-reported Caucasian donors. The aim of the study was to test whether cataloging public T cell receptors could identify signatures of past pathogen exposure. Using immunosequencing, the study profiled T cell repertoires from fewer than 850 subjects and related those repertoires to cytomegalovirus serostatus. Along with the approximately 670-subject first cohort, a separate validation cohort of over 90 different subjects was used. To predict cytomegalovirus infection status, the study combined high-throughput TCR immunosequencing, statistical association of individual TCRs with disease status, and machine learning. To study patterns of TCR occurrence, a later analysis re-analyzed previously published TCR beta repertoires from around 700 donors and added high-resolution HLA genotyping. Rather than drawing on any new phenotypic data, the later analysis identified candidate immune exposures from TCR beta sequences and the way those sequences occurred across donors. To decide whether each TCR beta V gene segment behaved as functional or pseudogenic, an earlier analysis of fewer than 750 of the donors relied on high-throughput TCR beta sequencing. Donor age, sex, ethnicity and CMV serostatus were collected together with the repertoire data. A later genetic analysis used genome-wide SNP genotypes for about 60% of the roughly 670 donors, treating that subset as a discovery cohort. All discovery cohort repertoires had been generated using a single sequencing platform. Both class I and class II loci were covered by HLA typing, at four-digit resolution. The number of typed donors differed by locus: about 629-630 for A, B, C, DRB1 and DQB1; approximately 540 for DQA1; 606 for DPA1; and 400 to 480 for DPB1. Several DR-DQ haplotypes were handled as single units for association and clustering because linkage in the cohort was strong. Among around 400 genotyped donors of the cohort, an average of around 250,000 unique TCR beta nucleotide sequences was sequenced per donor, of which about 18% were non-productive.

Of note for this clone: There is no known antigen for this receptor. There are no base qualities to consult, and no much larger clone falls within one base.

Findings and caveats that apply to the study as a whole: In a later analysis, several top co-occurrence clusters were reported to appear linked to parvovirus B19, influenza, CMV and Epstein-Barr virus. A later analysis found that most CMV-associated TCR beta chains appeared HLA-restricted, with HLA associations seemingly driven largely by CMV exposure. A cluster of highly shared sequence variants was judged likely to represent a technical artifact of the sequencing pipeline. A few of the identified cytomegalovirus-associated TCR beta chains were confirmed in vitro to be specific for cytomegalovirus antigens. Because counts were too low, seventeen rarely observed V segments, including chromosome 9 orphons, were excluded from the earlier analysis of roughly 580 of the donors. Compared with the approximately 670-donor mean, donors in an Asian-associated ancestry cluster had fewer N-insertions in productive TCRs, according to a later genetic analysis. In a later analysis, more than 15,000 TCR beta sequences were associated with specific HLA alleles at a false discovery rate of 0.05. The cohort was sequenced for TCR beta chains only, and without alpha or paired-chain data the features that could be detected were limited. A further reported finding was that TCR beta sequences accurately predicted the HLA-A and HLA-B alleles for most subjects in the first cohort. CMV serostatus was the only immune exposure information available for the cohort. Because some donors lacked HLA typing at each locus, the association tests relied only on the typed subset. The study listed approximately 160 TCR beta chains as associated with cytomegalovirus. In a later genetic analysis, a missense DCLRE1C variant was associated with V-gene and J-gene trimming of TCR beta chains, and the association was replicated in an independent cohort. Presence/absence analyses assumed roughly uniform sequencing depth across donors, an assumption that may not hold. An earlier analysis of some 560 of the donors showed that most TCR beta V segments appeared in productive rearrangements either about 87% or about 30% of the time, which broadly matched IMGT annotations. Most TCR sequences were seen in very few donors, while some public TCRs were found in many individuals. In a later analysis, HLA-associated TCR beta chains were found to be more clonally expanded and to have lower generation probabilities than equally common non-associated chains. In a later analysis, the rate of TCR association differed among HLA loci, with DRB1 alleles having the most associated TCRs and HLA-C alleles having the fewest. When HLA alleles, especially DR and DQ, strongly co-occurred, TCR associations were difficult to assign to individual alleles. The classifier was reported to diagnose cytomegalovirus status with high specificity and sensitivity in both the original and validation cohorts. Some IMGT-functional V segments, including TRBV6-2 and TRBV6-3, could not be distinguished by the 87-base-pair reads and were therefore excluded. Correlated functional status among segregating V segments might be attributable to linkage disequilibrium, but an unknown experimental factor could not be ruled out. According to the authors, the approach could potentially be generalized to other disease states and immunological phenotypes.

The cohort comprised several hundred healthy bone marrow donors. At the time of sampling, all cohort members were nominally healthy, though unrecorded immune exposures were likely present. The donor tested CMV seronegative, placing the donor among the 350 to 400 seronegative members of the cohort. A peripheral blood sample was collected from each donor, and TCR beta sequencing was performed on peripheral blood mononuclear cells. Genomic DNA extraction from the blood cell samples was performed with the Qiagen DNeasy Blood Extraction Kit. Receptor amplification or capture employed the immunoSEQ multiplex PCR assay. The multiplex PCR relied on a mix of 60 forward primers for TCR Vbeta segments and 13 reverse primers for TCR Jbeta segments. A multiplex PCR assay on genomic DNA amplified the CDR3 region of rearranged TCR beta genes. The amplified TCR beta libraries were sequenced on the Illumina HiSeq System as 87-base-pair reads. From the authors' description of their analysis: Across the 640 or so repertoires, a later analysis counted some 80 million unique TCR beta chains, around 11 million of which were shared by at least two donors. Raw reads were error-corrected and collapsed into unique sequences by a nearest-neighbor algorithm in which closely related sequences were merged to remove PCR and sequencing errors. Alignment of CDR3 sequences to IMGT reference sequences was used to assign V, D and J gene segments. For a sequence to be retained, a match of at least six nucleotides was required to both a V gene segment and a J gene segment. A rearrangement counted as productive if the CDR3 had no stop codons and remained in frame with V and J, and every other rearrangement counted as non-productive. Following IMGT convention, CDR3 was defined as the stretch from the second conserved V-encoded cysteine to the conserved J-encoded phenylalanine. In an earlier analysis of just under 600 of the donors, sequences lacking an unambiguous match to a single V gene segment were excluded. In an earlier analysis of 587 of the donors, a V segment was called functional when productive rearrangements were above 56.7%, and segregating when the standard deviation between donors exceeded 5%. A statistical classification framework was developed to diagnose cytomegalovirus status using the catalog of TCR beta chain sequences. V and J gene assignment, in a later analysis, came from comparing TCR nucleotide sequences with IMGT/GENE-DB human TR gene sequences. Using the TCRdist pipeline, a later analysis assigned CDR3 sequences along with most-parsimonious VDJ recombination scenarios. A later analysis defined each TCR beta chain by its CDR3 amino acid sequence plus V-gene family, and excluded reads lacking a unique V-gene family. To address suspected cross-contamination and a sequencing artifact, a later analysis removed around 600 highly shared, low-generation-probability nucleotide sequences. In a later analysis, a clonal expansion index was calculated for each public chain from normalized within-repertoire ranks of inferred template counts. Generation probabilities in a later analysis came from a VDJ recombination model fitted to out-of-frame rearrangements, and those results were checked against IGoR. A later analysis scored TCR-TCR, TCR-HLA and TCR-CMV co-occurrence with hypergeometric tests, applying a repertoire-size bias correction to TCR pairs. To estimate false discovery rates, a later analysis permuted the HLA or CMV assignments 20 times. In a later analysis, co-occurring TCRs were grouped using DBSCAN, with TCRdist sequence similarity added in when clustering inside HLA-allele-positive subsets. Repertoires with fewer than 30,000 or more than 120,000 public chains, plus five repertoires with anomalous nucleotide sharing, were excluded from co-occurrence clustering. The table was pulled from immuneACCESS by TCRdb, which kept in-frame rearrangements only. Such tables lose some clones; where checked, under half of the loss comes from unresolved V genes, and the rest has no known cause. V and J calls and clone size are as listed in that table; D and trimming were resolved from the DNA. The sample table records 130,000 or so clones; about 8.5% of these occur just once. The ten largest account for 4.5% to 7% of the sample.

After removal of 1 base from V and 2 bases from J, the junction retains 5 bases not matched to a gene. The germline V gene yields SGHTA for CDR1 and FQGTGA for CDR2. Including cysteine and phenylalanine, the CDR3 has 16 amino acids. Only the CDR3 region is kept as DNA, spanning 48 bases read in frame from base 1. The V and J genes are TRBV7-3 and TRBJ2-3, with TRBD2 matching 8 junction bases. Sequencing input: PBMCs. This TCR derives from a man aged 40-49 years in good health and CMV-seronegative. The CDR3 region has the sequence CASSLNLAGPTDTQYF. The sequenced DNA: TGTGCCAGCAGCTTAAATTTAGCGGGGCCCACAGATACGCAGTATTTT.